The clone carrying this T cell receptor beta chain has only a few counts. As yet, its antigen is unknown. The CDR3 consists of 11 residues. With 3 bases removed from V and 7 bases from J, the gap between germline ends came to 3 bases. CDR1 is SEHNR and CDR2 is FQNEAQ in the germline V gene (reference sequence). This entry belongs to a study of cytomegalovirus exposure and HLA in healthy donors. PCR amplification relied on 60 Vbeta primers (plus 13 Jbeta primers). Produced via immunoSEQ multiplex PCR; TCRdb's table is partial and in-frame only. The sample yields roughly 120,000 clones, approximately 80% seen once. Study-wide results and limits: When a later analysis was performed, an Asian-associated ancestry cluster reportedly had fewer N-insertions than the roughly 630-donor mean. Researchers reported in a later analysis that common viral pathogens appeared linked to several top clusters.

The rearrangement uses TRBV7-9 and TRBJ1-4, with D hard to call. The receptor comes from a woman in her late teens or twenties in good health and CMV-seropositive. Material for sequencing was PBMCs. The CDR3 sequence is CASSFLEKLFF. CDR3 sequence (DNA): TGTGCCAGCAGCTTTCTTGAAAAACTGTTTTTT.